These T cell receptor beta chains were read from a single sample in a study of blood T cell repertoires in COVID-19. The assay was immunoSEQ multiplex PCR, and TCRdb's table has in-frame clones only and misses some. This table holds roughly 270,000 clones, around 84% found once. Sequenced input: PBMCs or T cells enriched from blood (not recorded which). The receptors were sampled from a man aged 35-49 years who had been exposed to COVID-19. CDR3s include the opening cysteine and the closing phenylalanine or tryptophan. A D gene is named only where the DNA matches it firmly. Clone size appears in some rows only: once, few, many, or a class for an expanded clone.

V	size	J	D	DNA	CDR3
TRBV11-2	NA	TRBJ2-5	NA	TGTGCCAGCAGCGGCAGGGTGGAAGAGACCCAGTACTTC	CASSGRVEETQYF
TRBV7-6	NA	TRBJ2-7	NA	TGTGCCAGCAGCTCGCCCAGCACAGGGCTCCCCTCCGCCGAGCAGTACTTC	CASSSPSTGLPSAEQYF
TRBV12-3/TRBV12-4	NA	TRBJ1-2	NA	TGTGCCAGCAGTCTCGGGGACACGAAAGGCTACACCTTC	CASSLGDTKGYTF
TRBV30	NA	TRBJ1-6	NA	TGTGCCTGGACCAGTCAGGGTTCCGGTTCACCCCTCCACTTT	CAWTSQGSGSPLHF
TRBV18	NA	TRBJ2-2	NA	TGTGCCAGCTCACCCAGCAGGGCCCTCGGGGAGCTGTTTTTT	CASSPSRALGELFF
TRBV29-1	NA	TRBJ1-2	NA	TGCAGCGCCATCCCCGGGAGGAACTATGGCTACACCTTC	CSAIPGRNYGYTF
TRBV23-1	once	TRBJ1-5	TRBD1	TGCGCCAGCAGACAGGGGAACAATCAGCCCCAGCATTTT	CASRQGNNQPQHF
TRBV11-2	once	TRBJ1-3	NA	TGTGCCAGCAGCGAAGAGGGTACGCCTGGAAACACCATATATTTT	CASSEEGTPGNTIYF
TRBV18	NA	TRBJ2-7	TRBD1	TGTGCCAGCTCACCAATGAGGGGACAGGGGTACGAGCAGTACTTC	CASSPMRGQGYEQYF
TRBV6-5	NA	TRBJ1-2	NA	TGTGCCAGCAGCGACGAACAGGATCGCTACACCTTC	CASSDEQDRYTF
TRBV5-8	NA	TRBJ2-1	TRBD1	TGTGCCAGCAGGTCGCCCACAGGGGGCCACCCGAATGAGCAGTTCTTC	CASRSPTGGHPNEQFF
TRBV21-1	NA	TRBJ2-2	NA	TGTGCCAGCCCCCCATTTAGACTAGCGGGAGGGGGAACCGGGGAGCTGTTTTTT	CASPPFRLAGGGTGELFF